These T cell receptor beta chains were read from a single sample in a study of blood T cell repertoires in COVID-19. Only in-frame clones appear in the TCRdb table, and some are missing; sequencing was by immunoSEQ multiplex PCR. The sample includes under 130,000 clones, roughly 82% of them seen just once. What was sequenced was peripheral blood. The origin of the receptors is a human donor in a cohort sampled during active COVID-19. CDR3s include the opening cysteine and the closing phenylalanine or tryptophan. D genes are given only for firm matches. Not all rows give a size; the values are once, few, many and, for expanded clones, a class.

>.|TRBJ1-2|TRBV15|.|15
TGTGCCACCAGCAGAGATCGCGGGGTCGGCTATGGCTACACCTTC
CATSRDRGVGYGYTF
>.|TRBJ2-3|TRBV18|TRBD1|16
TGTGCCAGCTCACCCCCGGGACAGGCAGGAGGAGATACGCAGTATTTT
CASSPPGQAGGDTQYF
>.|TRBJ1-1|TRBV10-1|.|15
TGCGCCAGCAGTGAAACAGGGTTGGGGAACACTGAAGCTTTCTTT
CASSETGLGNTEAFF
>.|TRBJ2-2|TRBV7-3|TRBD2|14
TGTGCCAGCAGCTTAAAGCGGGGGACCGGGGAGCTGTTTTTT
CASSLKRGTGELFF
>few|TRBJ2-7|TRBV4-3|.|15
TGCGCCAGCAGCCAGGGAGGAGACAGGGTCCACGAGCAGTACTTC
CASSQGGDRVHEQYF
>once|TRBJ2-3|TRBV18|.|17
TGTGCCAGCTCACCGCTACAAGGGGGGGGCTTCACAGATACGCAGTATTTT
CASSPLQGGGFTDTQYF
>.|TRBJ2-4|TRBV28|TRBD2|15
TGTGCCACTTCCGGGGGGGCCCTAGCCAAAAACATTCAGTACTTC
CATSGGALAKNIQYF
>.|TRBJ1-2|TRBV9|TRBD1|15
TGTGCCAGCAGTTCCGGGACAGGGGGCAACTATGGCTACACCTTC
CASSSGTGGNYGYTF
>.|TRBJ1-2|TRBV7-9|TRBD1|13
TGTGCCGCTGCTAGGACAGGGAGCAGGGGCTACACCTTC
CAAARTGSRGYTF
>once|TRBJ2-1|TRBV18|.|15
TGTGCCAGCTCACGGGCTCCAATGGCGAACAATGAGCAGTTCTTC
CASSRAPMANNEQFF
>.|TRBJ2-7|TRBV27|TRBD2|15
TGTGCCAGCAGTTATGGACCGGGGGGTTCCTACGAGCAGTACTTC
CASSYGPGGSYEQYF
>.|TRBJ2-6|TRBV10-1|.|15
TGCGCCAGCAGTGAGGGCTCTTCTGGGGCCAACGTCCTGACTTTC
CASSEGSSGANVLTF
>once|TRBJ1-6|TRBV19|TRBD1|15
TGTGCCAGTAGTGGCCCCGGGACAGGGCATTCACCCCTCCACTTT
CASSGPGTGHSPLHF
>.|TRBJ1-2|TRBV29-1|TRBD1|15
TGCAGCGTTGTGGGTGACAGGGTTGGTCCCTATGGCTACACCTTC
CSVVGDRVGPYGYTF
>.|TRBJ1-1|TRBV6-5|.|13
TGTGCCAGCAGCTGGCGGGTGAACACTGAAGCTTTCTTT
CASSWRVNTEAFF
>.|TRBJ2-1|TRBV15|.|16
TGTGCCACCAGCAGAGATCTCTTGGGCGGGGTGGATGAGCAGTTCTTC
CATSRDLLGGVDEQFF
>.|TRBJ2-3|TRBV5-5|.|15
TGTGCCAGCAGCTTGGGGGCAGGGGTTACAGATACGCAGTATTTT
CASSLGAGVTDTQYF
>.|TRBJ2-1|TRBV5-1|.|15
TGCGCCAGCAGCTTGGCCTCTAGCGCCCCGAGGGAGCAGTTCTTC
CASSLASSAPREQFF
>.|TRBJ1-1|TRBV30|.|13
TGTGCCTGGACCCCCAAGGGGTACACTGAAGCTTTCTTT
CAWTPKGYTEAFF
>.|TRBJ1-2|TRBV27|TRBD1|14
TGTGCCAGCAGTTTAGGACAGGGGGCCTATGGCTACACCTTC
CASSLGQGAYGYTF